The 27 T cell receptor beta chains in this list originate from one sample, sequenced in a study of early T cells in non-severe SARS-CoV-2 infection. TCRdb recomputed calls from the 5' RACE reads with MiXCR, one row per CDR3 protein. The sample gives tens of thousands of distinct CDR3 sequences, roughly 17% of which show up once; approximately 5.1% is in the top ten. The sample consisted of whole blood, taken at baseline. Source of these receptors: an adult who was a healthcare worker with PCR-confirmed SARS-CoV-2 infection or an uninfected control (not recorded which).

This clonotype was observed a few times. V gene TRBV2 combines with J gene TRBJ2-6, with TRBD2 matching 7 bases. Germline V CDR1 and CDR2: SNHLY, FYNNEI. With 8 bases clipped from V and 3 bases from J, the junction kept 13 bases outside the gene matches. This CDR3 has 17 amino acids. CDR3 region: CASRGDRGARGANVLTF. The CDR3 coding sequence is TGTGCCAGCCGGGGGGATCGCGGGGCGCGTGGGGCCAACGTCCTGACTTTC.

The table lists this clonotype with many counts. The rearrangement links TRBV19 to TRBJ1-5; perhaps TRBD1 as D (6 bases). V shed 0 bases and J shed 4 bases, with 10 bases lying between them. The CDR3 covers 15 residues. Germline CDR1 and CDR2: LNHDA and SQIVND (reference sequence). CDR3 residues: CASSIDGTLNQPQHF. The CDR3 nucleotides are TGTGCCAGTAGTATAGACGGGACACTAAATCAGCCCCAGCATTTT.

This clonotype was observed a handful of times. V usage is TRBV12-3 or TRBV12-4 and J usage is TRBJ2-2, with TRBD1 identical over 7 bases. J was trimmed by 6 bases and V by 6 bases; bases with no gene match: 1. The CDR3 contains 12 residues. The CDR3 DNA reads TGTGCCAGCAGCCAGGGGGCCGGGGAGCTGTTTTTT. As protein: CASSQGAGELFF.

J is TRBJ2-3 and V is TRBV6-5; D call uncertain. Per germline, CDR1 MNHEY and CDR2 SVGAGI. There are 15 residues in the CDR3. Trimming left V 0 bases short and J 2 bases short, with 9 bases between. In nucleotides, the CDR3 is TGTGCCAGCAGTTACTCTCTAAGGGACACAGATACGCAGTATTTT. Amino acids: CASSYSLRDTDTQYF.

The V gene is TRBV11-2, the J gene TRBJ2-5; a possible D gene is TRBD1 (5 bases). Germline V gene lookup returns CDR1 SGHAT and CDR2 FQNNGV. The V gene lost 5 bases and the J gene lost 1 base, with 11 bases spanning the gap. The CDR3 spans 14 residues. The chain's CDR3 is CASSTGQVQETQYF. DNA for the CDR3: TGTGCCAGCAGCACCGGACAAGTCCAAGAGACCCAGTACTTC.

This clonotype was recorded many times. V gene TRBV19 combines with J gene TRBJ2-1; 9 nucleotides line up with TRBD2. Germline V gives CDR1 LNHDA, CDR2 SQIVND (reference sequence). With 7 bases clipped from V and 2 bases from J, the junction kept 6 bases outside the gene matches. The CDR3 contains 15 residues. The DNA for the CDR3 is TGTGCCAGTATGCGAGCGGGAGGCACCTACAATGAGCAGTTCTTC. The encoded protein is CASMRAGGTYNEQFF.

This clonotype was detected a few times. The chain combines TRBV9 with TRBJ2-3; the D is unclear. Looked up from germline, CDR1 is SGDLS and CDR2 is YYNGEE. The V and J ends lost 4 bases and 4 bases respectively, with 13 bases between them. The CDR3 has 14 amino acids. Here the CDR3 reads CASSPPRNPDTQYF. CDR3 nucleotide sequence: TGTGCCAGCAGCCCCCCCCGGAACCCAGATACGCAGTATTTT. The complete variable domain, with remaining parts taken from reference TRBV9 and TRBJ2-3, reads DSGVTQTPKHLITATGQRVTLRCSPRSGDLSVYWYQQSLDQGLQFLIQYYNGEERAKGNILERFSAQQFPDLHSELNLSSLELGDSALYFCASSPPRNPDTQYFGPGTRLTVL.

The chain combines TRBV13 with TRBJ1-1; unclear D gene. Germline V gives CDR1 PRHDT, CDR2 FYEKMQ (reference sequence). Trimming shortened V by 1 base and J by 7 bases, and 13 bases separated the two germline ends. This CDR3 is built from 14 residues. CDR3 nucleotides: TGTGCCAGCAGCTTAGAGGGTGGGCCGATTGAAGCTTTCTTT. Translation: CASSLEGGPIEAFF.

The gene calls are TRBV19 and TRBJ2-7; 13 bases match TRBD2. The CDR3 contains 15 residues. The V segment lost 5 bases and the J segment 4 bases; nucleotides outside the gene matches: 5. CDR1 is LNHDA, CDR2 SQIVND, per germline (reference sequence). For the CDR3, the DNA is TGTGCCAGTAGTCCGGGACTAGCGGGAAGATACGAGCAGTACTTC. Translating it yields CASSPGLAGRYEQYF.

This clonotype was seen ten or more times. The gene calls are TRBV7-3 and TRBJ2-4; D perhaps matches TRBD2 (5 bases). The CDR3 has 13 residues. V was pared by 8 bases and J by 7 bases, with 15 bases between. Germline assignment: CDR1 SGHTA and CDR2 FQGTGA. Here the CDR3 DNA reads TGTGCCAGCGGAGAGGGCCCGGGGAACATTCAGTACTTC. Translating it yields CASGEGPGNIQYF. Based on the CDR3 plus reference TRBV7-3 and TRBJ2-4, the full variable domain is GAGVSQTPSNKVTEKGKYVELRCDPISGHTALYWYRQSLGQGPEFLIYFQGTGAADDSGLPNDRFFAVRPEGSVSTLKIQRTERGDSAVYLCASGEGPGNIQYFGAGTRLSVL.

This clonotype was detected only a few times. The genes are TRBV5-1 and TRBJ2-2; D is unclear. CDR1 is SGHRS, CDR2 YFSETQ, per germline. The CDR3 is 15 amino acids. V lost 0 bases, J lost 4 bases, and 10 bases lay in between. CDR3 protein: CASSLAQARTGELFF. CDR3 DNA sequence: TGCGCCAGCAGCTTGGCCCAGGCCCGCACCGGGGAGCTGTTTTTT.

The chain has TRBV27 and TRBJ1-5; no firm D call. The germline gives CDR1 MNHEY, CDR2 SMNVEV (reference sequence). The V and J ends lost 4 bases and 6 bases respectively, with 10 bases between them. The CDR3 spans 13 residues. The CDR3 DNA reads as TGTGCCAGCAGTTCAGGCTGGCTTCAGCCCCAGCATTTT. This encodes CASSSGWLQPQHF.

A few counts support this clonotype. The genes are TRBV7-8 and TRBJ2-7; 7 bases fit TRBD1. CDR3 length: 15 amino acids. After removal of 5 bases from V and 2 bases from J, the junction contained 9 bases not matched to a gene. The germline gives CDR1 SGHVS, CDR2 FQNEAQ. CDR3 protein: CASSPGGQRTYEQYF. CDR3 nucleotides: TGTGCCAGCAGCCCAGGGGGACAGAGGACCTACGAGCAGTACTTC.

This clonotype showed up just a few times. The CDR3 sequence is CASRDRGSADTQYF. The CDR3 bases are TGTGCCAGCCGGGACAGGGGTTCGGCAGATACGCAGTATTTT. The V and J genes are TRBV28 and TRBJ2-3, with 10 bases aligning to TRBD1. Germline trimming cut 8 bases from V and 4 bases from J; bases unmatched to any gene: 6. The CDR3 runs to 14 residues. Germline CDR1 reads MDHEN; CDR2 reads SYDVKM.

The CDR3 DNA reads TGTGCCTGGAGCGAAAGGACATTTTCGATTCAGCCCCAGCATTTT. It specifies CAWSERTFSIQPQHF. This chain connects TRBV30 to TRBJ1-5, with D tentatively TRBD1 (5 bases). CDR1 and CDR2 (germline): GTSNPN, SVGIG (reference sequence). V dropped 3 bases and J dropped 6 bases, with 18 bases sitting between them. CDR3 length: 15 residues.

This clonotype was detected only a few times. This sequence joins TRBV6-4 and TRBJ2-7; D is perhaps TRBD1 (6 bases). This CDR3 contains 17 residues. Germline values: CDR1 MRHNA, CDR2 SNTAGT. Trimming pared 1 base from V and 4 bases from J, leaving 20 bases between. In DNA form, the CDR3 reads TGTGCCAGCAGTGACTACAGGGTGCCCGGGCCCTTATACGAGCAGTACTTC. This gives the protein CASSDYRVPGPLYEQYF.

The V gene is TRBV14, the J gene TRBJ2-1; no definite D call. V was trimmed by 6 bases and J by 1 base, leaving 10 bases between them. This CDR3 comprises 14 residues. Germline CDR1 and CDR2: SGHDN and FVKESK. The CDR3 reads CASSRLGSYNEQFF. Here the CDR3 DNA reads TGTGCCAGCAGTCGTCTCGGATCCTACAATGAGCAGTTCTTC. Complete variable domain (other parts from reference TRBV14 and TRBJ2-1): EAGVTQFPSHSVIEKGQTVTLRCDPISGHDNLYWYRRVMGKEIKFLLHFVKESKQDESGMPNNRFLAERTGGTYSTLKVQPAELEDSGVYFCASSRLGSYNEQFFGPGTRLTVL.

This clonotype was detected ten times or more. The rearrangement links TRBV28 to TRBJ1-1, with D tentatively TRBD1 (5 bases). Germline V gives CDR1 MDHEN, CDR2 SYDVKM. The CDR3 extends over 13 amino acids. Trimming took 6 bases from V and 1 from J, leaving 9 bases between them. The CDR3 DNA is TGTGCCAGCAGGCAAACAGGGAACACTGAAGCTTTCTTT. It encodes CASRQTGNTEAFF.

This chain connects TRBV7-9 to TRBJ1-5; D is unresolved. The CDR3 runs to 14 residues. Germline CDR1 is SEHNR and CDR2 is FQNEAQ (reference sequence). Trimming removed 1 base from V and 6 bases from J, with 10 bases in between. This CDR3 reads CASSLEGPSQPQHF. The CDR3 DNA is TGTGCCAGCAGCTTAGAAGGGCCATCTCAGCCCCAGCATTTT.

This clonotype was counted between two and nine times. The rearrangement uses TRBV5-4 and TRBJ1-2; unclear D gene. Germline V gene lookup returns CDR1 SGHNT and CDR2 YYREEE (reference sequence). The ends were cut back, 0 bases at V and 2 bases at J, with 2 bases in the middle. The CDR3 is made up of 12 amino acids. The CDR3 is CASSLGNYGYTF. DNA of the CDR3: TGTGCCAGCAGCTTGGGGAACTATGGCTACACCTTC.

This clonotype was seen a few times. V gene TRBV20-1 combines with J gene TRBJ1-1; unclear D gene. Germline V gene sequence: CDR1 DFQATT, CDR2 SNEGSKA (reference sequence). The CDR3 contains 13 residues. V shed 7 bases and J shed 4 bases, with 16 bases lying between them. CDR3 DNA: TGCAGTGGCAGTGGTGTTTTCGGCACTGAAGCTTTCTTT. Protein product: CSGSGVFGTEAFF.

The genes are TRBV29-1 and TRBJ2-2; no reliable D call. Trimming cost V 6 bases and J 6 bases, with 14 bases left between them. Germline values: CDR1 SQVTM, CDR2 ANQGSEA. There are 13 residues in the CDR3. The CDR3 sequence: CSVHDPYAGELFF. In nucleotides, the CDR3 is TGCAGCGTACATGACCCCTACGCCGGGGAGCTGTTTTTT.

This clonotype was detected only a few times. The chain recombines TRBV6-2 or TRBV6-3 with TRBJ2-7; D call uncertain. The V and J ends lost 2 bases and 4 bases respectively, with 3 bases between them. The CDR3 runs 11 residues. The V gene's germline CDR1 is MNHEY and CDR2 SVGEGT. DNA of the CDR3: TGTGCCAGCAGTTACACGTACGAGCAGTACTTC. Protein sequence: CASSYTYEQYF.

The rearrangement links TRBV13 to TRBJ2-1; 9 bases align to TRBD2. In germline, CDR1 is PRHDT, CDR2 FYEKMQ (reference sequence). This CDR3 is built from 17 residues. V lost 5 bases to trimming and J lost 0 bases; unmatched junction nucleotides: 8. This chain's CDR3 is CASSAHRSGSSYNEQFF. The CDR3 region has the DNA TGTGCCAGCAGCGCCCACCGTAGCGGGAGCTCCTACAATGAGCAGTTCTTC.

Of note for this clonotype: Germline and junction disagree at one end, which may indicate a read error. In DNA form, the CDR3 reads TGTGCCAGCAGCTTAGTTACTGAAGTTTTCTTT. This translates into CASSLVTEVFF. V usage is TRBV11-2 and J usage is TRBJ1-1; D remains ambiguous. There are 11 residues in the CDR3. Germline V gene sequence: CDR1 SGHAT, CDR2 FQNNGV.

This rearrangement joins TRBV7-6 to TRBJ1-1; no firm D call. The V gene lost 1 base and the J gene lost 4 bases, with 7 bases spanning the gap. Germline CDR1 and CDR2: SGHVS and FNYEAQ. This CDR3 is built from 13 residues. This CDR3 reads CASSLEQLTEAFF. The CDR3 DNA is TGTGCCAGCAGCTTAGAACAGCTCACTGAAGCTTTCTTT.

In this sample, this clonotype turned up a few times. The chain has TRBV20-1 and TRBJ2-4, with D possibly TRBD1 on 7 matching bases. V lost 6 bases to trimming and J lost 11 bases, with 17 bases between them. From germline, CDR1 is DFQATT and CDR2 SNEGSKA (reference sequence). This CDR3 has 12 amino acids. The CDR3 DNA follows: TGCAGTGCGGAGGGACAGATCAGCTTTCAGTACTTC. It encodes CSAEGQISFQYF.